Shown below are 27 T cell receptor beta chains from a single sample sequenced in a study of blood T cell repertoires in COVID-19. TCRdb keeps only in-frame clones here, not all; method: immunoSEQ multiplex PCR. The repertoire has 75,000 to 95,000 clones, approximately 90% of them found once; the top ten carry just under 3%. Material for sequencing was peripheral blood. The receptors here all came from a woman aged 80 or over with acute or convalescent COVID-19.

The rearrangement uses TRBV19 and TRBJ2-3; weak D call: TRBD1 (6 bases). Germline values: CDR1 LNHDA, CDR2 SQIVND (reference sequence). CDR3 size: 15 residues. V was shortened by 5 bases and J by 4 bases, with 16 bases between the two germline ends. The CDR3 region has the DNA TGTGCCAGTAGTTCTCAGGGGTTTGCTGCAGATACGCAGTATTTT. Translation gives CASSSQGFAADTQYF.

This sequence joins TRBV4-3 and TRBJ2-2; D may be TRBD2 (5 bases). The CDR3 extends over 14 amino acids. Trimming removed 4 bases at V and 1 base at J, with 7 bases between. The germline V gene encodes CDR1 LGHNA and CDR2 YSLEER. This CDR3 is CASSPGMNTGELFF. The CDR3 nucleotides read TGCGCCAGCAGCCCCGGGATGAACACCGGGGAGCTGTTTTTT.

The J gene is TRBJ1-2, the V gene TRBV5-4, with D unclear. The CDR3 is 13 amino acids. CDR1 is SGHNT and CDR2 is YYREEE in the germline V gene (reference sequence). Trimming left V 0 bases short and J 0 bases short, with 3 bases between. The CDR3 reads CASSLAANYGYTF. The CDR3 DNA sequence: TGTGCCAGCAGCTTGGCCGCTAACTATGGCTACACCTTC.

This clone turned up a few times. The V gene is TRBV19, the J gene TRBJ2-5; TRBD2 might be the D (5 bases). Germline-derived CDR1 and CDR2 are LNHDA and SQIVND (reference sequence). CDR3 size: 13 residues. Trimming removed 1 base from V and 7 bases from J, with 10 bases in between. The CDR3 is CASSIGRGSTQYF. CDR3 nucleotide sequence: TGTGCCAGTAGTATAGGGAGAGGGTCGACCCAGTACTTC.

The chain employs TRBV9 and TRBJ1-2; 7 nucleotides line up with TRBD1. The germline V gene has CDR1 SGDLS and CDR2 YYNGEE. CDR3 length: 16 residues. Trimming took 0 bases from V and 7 from J; bases not matched to a gene: 12. The CDR3 loop reads CASSVEDRPHWFGYTF. Written as DNA, the CDR3 is TGTGCCAGCAGCGTAGAGGACAGGCCCCATTGGTTTGGCTACACCTTC.

This sequence joins TRBV16 and TRBJ2-1; weak D call: TRBD1 (5 bases). V lost 0 bases, J lost 2 bases, and 11 bases lay in between. Germline V gene data show CDR1 as KGHSY and CDR2 as FQNENV. CDR3 size: 16 residues. CDR3 DNA sequence: TGTGCCAGCAGCCAATCCCCACAGGCCACCTACAATGAGCAGTTCTTC. Translating it yields CASSQSPQATYNEQFF.

The chain joins TRBV19 to TRBJ1-5; 7 bases line up with TRBD1. In germline, CDR1 is LNHDA, CDR2 SQIVND (reference sequence). With V trimmed by 6 bases and J by 1 base, 9 bases remained unmatched. The CDR3 runs to 16 residues. Here the CDR3 reads CASSKTGTVSNQPQHF. The CDR3, as DNA: TGTGCCAGTAGCAAGACCGGGACAGTAAGCAATCAGCCCCAGCATTTT.

Notes on this clone: A junction end diverges from the germline sequence, so it may reflect a read error. This chain's CDR3 is CASSPSRSSYNEQFF. In nucleotides, the CDR3 is TGTGCTAGCAGCCCATCTAGGAGCTCCTACAATGAGCAGTTCTTC. The gene calls are TRBV7-7 and TRBJ2-1, with D hard to call. Germline-derived CDR1 and CDR2 are SSHAT and FNYEAQ (reference sequence). The CDR3 sequence is 15 residues long.

The CDR3 DNA follows: TGTGCCAGCTCGCCCGGGACAGGGGGCGACTATGGCTACACCTTC. Amino acid sequence: CASSPGTGGDYGYTF. V gene TRBV18 combines with J gene TRBJ1-2; 12 bases align to TRBD1. J lost 3 bases, V lost 6 bases, and 5 bases had no gene match. Germline V CDR1 and CDR2: KGHSH, LQKENI. The CDR3 sequence is 15 residues long.

V usage is TRBV10-3 and J usage is TRBJ2-3; 13 nucleotides agree with TRBD2. The CDR3 loop spans 18 amino acids. Trimming cost V 11 bases and J 0 bases; bases outside gene matches: 14. From germline, CDR1 is ENHRY and CDR2 SYGVKD. The CDR3 protein is CAATPGLAGLTSTDTQYF. Here the CDR3 DNA reads TGTGCCGCCACCCCGGGACTAGCGGGACTCACTAGCACAGATACGCAGTATTTT.

The chain joins TRBV7-6 to TRBJ2-3, with D perhaps TRBD2 (6 bases). Trimming removed 1 base at V and 3 bases at J, with 11 bases between. CDR1 and CDR2 from the germline V gene are SGHVS and FNYEAQ. The CDR3 spans 15 residues. DNA of the CDR3: TGTGCCAGCAGCTTAGGTTCCAGCGGGACAGATACGCAGTATTTT. This sequence encodes CASSLGSSGTDTQYF.

This clone was observed once. V gene TRBV18 combines with J gene TRBJ2-2; weak D call: TRBD1 (5 bases). The germline V and J ends were trimmed by 1 base and 7 bases, with 13 bases remaining between them. CDR3 length equals 15 residues. The germline V gene encodes CDR1 KGHSH and CDR2 LQKENI. CDR3 coding DNA: TGTGCCAGCTCACCACTCCAGGGAAGAAACGGGGAGCTGTTTTTT. Translated: CASSPLQGRNGELFF.

This rearrangement joins TRBV6-2 or TRBV6-3 to TRBJ1-4, with a tentative D call TRBD1 (5 bases). The length of the CDR3 is 15 residues. Germline assignment: CDR1 MNHEY and CDR2 SVGEGT. Between the trimmed V and J ends, which lost 2 bases and 3 bases, there was a span of 10 bases. The CDR3 here is CASSYADRSNEKLFF. The CDR3 DNA follows: TGTGCCAGCAGTTACGCCGACAGATCTAATGAAAAACTGTTTTTT.

The sample holds a few counts of this clone. The V gene is TRBV6-5, the J gene TRBJ1-2; 8 nucleotides match TRBD1. The germline gives CDR1 MNHEY, CDR2 SVGAGI. J lost 4 bases, V lost 5 bases, and 9 bases had no gene match. The CDR3 is 15 amino acids. CDR3 protein: CASSRGQGGLYGYTF. Written as DNA, the CDR3 is TGTGCCAGCAGTCGAGGACAGGGAGGGCTCTATGGCTACACCTTC.

The chain has TRBV6-2 or TRBV6-3 and TRBJ2-7, with D perhaps TRBD2 (5 bases). Germline CDR1 and CDR2: MNHEY and SVGEGT. V was pared by 0 bases and J by 6 bases, with 6 bases between. CDR3 length equals 12 residues. CDR3 amino acids: CASSYSGGEQYF. The CDR3 DNA sequence: TGTGCCAGCAGTTACTCTGGAGGCGAGCAGTACTTC.

V is TRBV2 and J is TRBJ2-1; D is perhaps TRBD2 (5 bases). The CDR3 covers 14 residues. In germline, CDR1 is SNHLY, CDR2 FYNNEI. V was cut by 3 bases and J by 10 bases, with 16 bases left in between. The CDR3: CASSDLLAIMEQFF. In DNA, the CDR3 is TGTGCCAGCAGTGACTTGCTAGCAATCATGGAGCAGTTCTTC.

The V and J genes are TRBV30 and TRBJ2-1; TRBD2 matches at 7 bases. The V gene's germline CDR1 is GTSNPN and CDR2 SVGIG (reference sequence). V was pared by 1 base and J by 12 bases, with 9 bases of the junction left unmatched. The CDR3 totals 13 residues. In DNA form, the CDR3 reads TGTGCCTGGAGTGGGGTCGGACTAGGTTGGCAGTTCTTC. It codes for CAWSGVGLGWQFF.

This clone has a handful of counts. This rearrangement joins TRBV6-5 to TRBJ2-7, with D possibly being TRBD2 (6 bases). V lost 7 bases and J 0 bases, leaving 16 bases between the germline ends. The length of the CDR3 is 15 residues. Germline CDR1 reads MNHEY; CDR2 reads SVGAGI. This CDR3 is CASTLGGLGSYEQYF. The CDR3, as DNA: TGTGCCAGCACGCTCGGGGGTCTCGGCTCCTACGAGCAGTACTTC.

The V and J genes are TRBV24-1 and TRBJ2-5; D ambiguous. The CDR3 runs to 16 residues. Looked up from germline, CDR1 is KGHDR and CDR2 is SFDVKD. Trimming took off 0 bases at V and 4 bases at J, with 14 bases between the two ends. CDR3 nucleotides: TGTGCCACCAGTGATTTGCGGCCCGGGTTAGGAGAGACCCAGTACTTC. It translates to CATSDLRPGLGETQYF.

The CDR3 protein is CASSHVARGANTGELFF. The CDR3 coding sequence is TGCGCCAGCAGCCACGTGGCGCGGGGGGCAAACACCGGGGAGCTGTTTTTT. The rearrangement joins TRBV4-1 to TRBJ2-2, with TRBD2 matching over 8 bases. V was pared by 3 bases and J by 2 bases, with 8 bases of the junction left unmatched. This CDR3 is 17 amino acids long. From germline, CDR1 is MGHRA and CDR2 YSYEKL.

This clone showed up just once. The chain employs TRBV19 and TRBJ2-4; D ambiguous. CDR1 is LNHDA and CDR2 is SQIVND in the germline V gene (reference sequence). The CDR3 covers 11 residues. The V end lost 9 bases, the J end lost 6 bases, and 9 bases lay between the germline ends. CDR3 nucleotide sequence: TGTGCCAGCCTGGCAAGAAACATTCAGTACTTC. Residues: CASLARNIQYF.

The CDR3 protein is CASSEVGGGAVEQYF. The CDR3 region has the DNA TGTGCCAGCAGTGAAGTTGGCGGGGGGGCAGTCGAGCAGTACTTC. V gene TRBV2 combines with J gene TRBJ2-7, with 9 bases that match TRBD2. The CDR3 is 15 residues long. Germline V gene lookup returns CDR1 SNHLY and CDR2 FYNNEI. V was clipped by 1 base and J by 6 bases; unmatched bases: 7.

This clone has just one count. The V call is TRBV4-3, the J call TRBJ1-6; D uncertain. V lost 0 bases to trimming and J lost 7 bases, with 13 bases between them. The CDR3 length is 16 residues. Germline V gives CDR1 LGHNA, CDR2 YSLEER. Here the CDR3 reads CASSQDPEGGNSPLHF. The CDR3 DNA follows: TGCGCCAGCAGCCAAGATCCTGAGGGAGGGAATTCACCCCTCCACTTT.

The chain uses TRBV10-3 and TRBJ2-3; unclear D gene. The CDR3 length is 15 residues. The V end was cut by 0 bases, the J end by 0 bases, with 7 bases between. In germline, CDR1 is ENHRY, CDR2 SYGVKD. CDR3 in DNA: TGTGCCATCAGTGAGTCATTCGCGAGCACAGATACGCAGTATTTT. Encoded protein: CAISESFASTDTQYF.

V usage is TRBV7-2 and J usage is TRBJ2-7; a weak D match, TRBD1 (6 bases). V lost 3 bases, J lost 1 base, and 13 bases lay in between. This CDR3 has 15 amino acids. Germline CDR1 and CDR2: SGHTA and FQGNSA. CDR3 nucleotide sequence: TGTGCCAGCAGCTTCCAGGGGACAATTTCCTACGAGCAGTACTTC. Amino acid sequence: CASSFQGTISYEQYF.

V usage is TRBV7-9 and J usage is TRBJ2-1; the match to TRBD1 covers 12 bases. Per the germline V gene, CDR1 is SEHNR and CDR2 is FQNEAQ (reference sequence). This CDR3 is built from 16 residues. The V segment lost 6 bases and the J segment 4 bases; nucleotides outside the gene matches: 7. The CDR3 region has the DNA TGTGCCAGCAGTCACGGGACAGGGGGCGTGTACAATGAGCAGTTCTTC. Its translation is CASSHGTGGVYNEQFF.

The chain links TRBV19 to TRBJ2-2, with a weak D call TRBD1 (6 bases). The CDR3 runs 14 residues. From germline, CDR1 is LNHDA and CDR2 SQIVND (reference sequence). V lost 7 bases to trimming and J lost 0 bases, with 9 bases between them. The CDR3 coding sequence is TGTGCCAGTAATTCAGGGGCGAACACCGGGGAGCTGTTTTTT. Amino acid sequence: CASNSGANTGELFF.